The entry below describes one T cell receptor beta chain. The data belong to a study of blood T cell repertoires in COVID-19. The wider study: The United States, Italy and Spain were the sources of the acute and convalescent COVID-19 samples. Sources were T cells, B-cell-depleted T cells, or PBMCs; the material itself was cDNA or gDNA.

Per the original data handling: The assay estimated nucleated cells by amplifying reference gene primers. This table comes from immunoSEQ multiplex PCR, and its TCRdb copy is limited to in-frame clones, with some not included. V, J and clone size reflect that table, while D and trimming were determined from the DNA. This sample carries 150,000 to 200,000 clones, 80% to 90% of them seen once, and the ten largest clones take around 9%. Per the germline V gene, CDR1 is LNHDA and CDR2 is SQIVND (reference sequence). Between the trimmed V and J ends, which lost 4 bases and 1 base, there was a span of 7 bases. This CDR3 comprises 13 residues.

This clonotype was obtained from a man aged 50 to 60 with active or convalescent COVID-19. The sequenced material came from peripheral blood. V and J are TRBV19 and TRBJ1-1; D unresolved. The CDR3 DNA follows: TGTGCCAGTAGTACGCAGCGGAACACTGAAGCTTTCTTT. This sequence encodes CASSTQRNTEAFF. The full variable domain, with the rest looked up from reference TRBV19 and TRBJ1-1, is DGGITQSPKYLFRKEGQNVTLSCEQNLNHDAMYWYRQDPGQGLRLIYYSQIVNDFQKGDIAEGYSVSREKKESFPLTVTSAQKNPTAFYLCASSTQRNTEAFFGQGTRLTVV.